Listed below are T cell receptor beta chains from one sample, sequenced in a study of blood T cells in healthy people across ages. TCRdb reprocessed the 5' RACE reads via MiXCR and lists one record per CDR3 protein. The sample records hundreds of thousands of distinct CDR3 sequences, approximately 26% being singletons. The sample also formed part of further work on T cells of mothers and their children.

Sample: blood. All receptors come from a boy aged 2 to 10 in good health. Each CDR3 is given with its conserved first and last residue. The D gene is left open where the match is weak. Only part of the rows carry a size: once, few, many, or a class if the clone is expanded.

j_call | cdr3_length | v_call | d_call | clone_size | cdr3_aa | cdr3_nt
TRBJ2-5 | 16 | TRBV6-5 | NA | few | CASSYSTWADQETQYF | TGTGCCAGCAGTTACTCGACGTGGGCGGACCAAGAGACCCAGTACTTC
TRBJ2-1 | 15 | TRBV2 | TRBD2 | NA | CASLRASGGSNEQFF | TGTGCCAGCCTTCGGGCTAGCGGGGGGAGCAATGAGCAGTTCTTC
TRBJ1-6 | 12 | TRBV7-6 | NA | NA | CASSLAGSPLHF | TGTGCCAGCAGCTTAGCTGGTTCACCCCTCCACTTT
TRBJ2-7 | 16 | TRBV2 | TRBD2 | NA | CASRGLAGGPPYEQYF | TGTGCCAGCAGGGGACTAGCGGGAGGGCCGCCCTACGAGCAGTACTTC
TRBJ2-1 | 15 | TRBV4-2 | NA | few | CASSQEIPLDPEQFF | TGTGCCAGCAGCCAAGAAATACCGTTGGATCCTGAGCAGTTCTTC
TRBJ1-1 | 16 | TRBV7-6 | TRBD1 | NA | CASSLGQGPLNTEAFF | TGTGCCAGCAGCCTCGGACAGGGGCCCTTGAACACTGAAGCTTTCTTT
TRBJ2-2 | 16 | TRBV11-2 | TRBD2 | few | CASSLRRGGASGELFF | TGTGCCAGCAGCTTAAGGCGCGGGGGGGCTTCCGGGGAGCTGTTTTTT
TRBJ1-6 | 16 | TRBV27 | NA | once | CASSSGFPSYNSPLHF | TGTGCCAGCAGTTCAGGGTTTCCCTCCTATAATTCACCCCTCCACTTT
TRBJ2-3 | 15 | TRBV10-3 | TRBD2 | NA | CAISEPQRGEDTQYF | TGTGCCATCAGTGAGCCCCAGCGGGGGGAAGATACGCAGTATTTT
TRBJ2-5 | 16 | TRBV5-6 | TRBD1 | few | CASSLVRGRSVGTQYF | TGTGCCAGCAGCTTGGTTAGGGGGCGAAGTGTAGGGACCCAGTACTTC
TRBJ2-1 | 14 | TRBV5-1 | NA | NA | CASSLRVGGDEQFF | TGCGCCAGCAGCTTGAGAGTTGGAGGCGATGAGCAGTTCTTC
TRBJ1-4 | 15 | TRBV7-2 | TRBD1 | NA | CASSVTGGRAEKLFF | TGTGCCAGCAGCGTTACAGGGGGCCGTGCTGAAAAACTGTTTTTT
TRBJ2-3 | 15 | TRBV11-2 | TRBD1 | few | CASSLIGGRTDTQYF | TGTGCCAGCAGCTTAATAGGGGGCAGGACAGATACGCAGTATTTT
TRBJ1-2 | 12 | TRBV29-1 | NA | NA | CSVILGAGGYTF | TGCAGCGTTATATTGGGGGCAGGGGGCTACACCTTC
TRBJ2-3 | 15 | TRBV27 | NA | few | CANTYVGGGADTQYF | TGTGCCAACACTTATGTTGGGGGTGGGGCAGATACGCAGTATTTT
TRBJ1-2 | 16 | TRBV20-1 | NA | NA | CSARDLKEGRLHGYTF | TGCAGTGCTAGAGATCTAAAAGAGGGACGGTTGCATGGCTACACCTTC
TRBJ2-7 | 15 | TRBV13 | NA | NA | CASSLNRLLSYEQYF | TGTGCCAGCAGCTTAAACAGGCTGCTCTCCTACGAGCAGTACTTC
TRBJ1-5 | 14 | TRBV12-3/TRBV12-4 | NA | NA | CASSFARGNQPQHF | TGTGCCAGCAGTTTCGCCAGGGGCAATCAGCCCCAGCATTTT
TRBJ2-2 | 14 | TRBV20-1 | NA | NA | CSAPKGSTTGELFF | TGCAGTGCTCCGAAGGGCAGTACCACCGGGGAGCTGTTTTTT
TRBJ2-7 | 12 | TRBV12-3/TRBV12-4 | NA | few | CASSFRGSEQYF | TGTGCCAGCAGTTTTCGGGGATCCGAGCAGTACTTC
TRBJ2-7 | 14 | TRBV6-5 | NA | NA | CASSRDRISYEQYF | TGTGCCAGCTCCAGGGATAGGATTTCCTACGAGCAGTACTTC
TRBJ2-6 | 16 | TRBV11-2 | NA | few | CASSLLPTSGANVLTF | TGTGCCAGCAGCTTACTCCCCACCTCTGGGGCCAACGTCCTGACTTTC
TRBJ2-6 | 15 | TRBV12-3/TRBV12-4 | NA | NA | CASSPGAPGANVLTF | TGTGCCAGCAGTCCGGGGGCGCCCGGGGCCAACGTCCTGACTTTC
TRBJ2-1 | 15 | TRBV2 | TRBD2 | few | CASSVPLAEDNEQFF | TGTGCCAGCAGTGTCCCACTAGCGGAAGACAATGAGCAGTTCTTC
TRBJ2-1 | 14 | TRBV5-1 | NA | few | CATRRAQEYNEQFF | TGCGCCACCCGGAGGGCCCAGGAATACAATGAGCAGTTCTTC
TRBJ1-4 | 13 | TRBV5-8 | NA | few | CASSLAHGEKLFF | TGTGCCAGCAGCTTGGCCCATGGGGAAAAACTGTTTTTT
TRBJ2-3 | 14 | TRBV20-1 | NA | NA | CSASRLGVSDTQYF | TGCAGTGCTAGTAGACTAGGAGTTTCAGATACGCAGTATTTT
TRBJ2-7 | 15 | TRBV7-2 | NA | NA | CASSPARLEVYEQYF | TGTGCCAGCAGCCCGGCGAGGCTGGAGGTATACGAGCAGTACTTC
TRBJ2-1 | 11 | TRBV7-2 | NA | many | CASSNNYEQFF | TGTGCCAGCAGCAACAACTATGAGCAGTTCTTC
TRBJ2-2 | 17 | TRBV5-1 | TRBD1 | NA | CASSLRTGTGEIGELFF | TGCGCCAGCAGCTTGCGGACCGGGACAGGGGAGATCGGGGAGCTGTTTTTT
TRBJ1-2 | 16 | TRBV3-1 | TRBD1 | once | CASSRAGQGKGNGYTF | TGTGCCAGCAGCCGTGCGGGACAGGGGAAAGGGAATGGCTACACCTTC
TRBJ1-5 | 14 | TRBV19 | NA | many | CASSMAGFHQPQHF | TGTGCCAGTAGTATGGCAGGGTTCCATCAGCCCCAGCATTTT
TRBJ2-2 | 16 | TRBV2 | TRBD2 | NA | CASTPTSGVNTGELFF | TGTGCCAGCACCCCTACTAGCGGGGTGAACACCGGGGAGCTGTTTTTT
TRBJ2-1 | 20 | TRBV10-2 | TRBD2 | NA | CASSETKGLAGVLGGGGQFF | TGCGCCAGCAGTGAGACGAAAGGACTAGCGGGGGTACTCGGCGGGGGTGGGCAGTTCTTC
TRBJ2-5 | 15 | TRBV7-3 | NA | many | CASSPSRGRQETQYF | TGTGCCAGCAGCCCCTCTAGGGGCAGGCAAGAGACCCAGTACTTC
TRBJ2-7 | 15 | TRBV9 | TRBD1 | NA | CASSVGTGWSYEQYF | TGTGCCAGCAGCGTTGGGACAGGATGGTCCTACGAGCAGTACTTC
TRBJ1-5 | 16 | TRBV6-1 | NA | NA | CASSPRTAYSNQPQHF | TGTGCCAGCAGTCCCCGGACAGCTTATAGCAATCAGCCCCAGCATTTT
TRBJ2-5 | 13 | TRBV5-1 | TRBD1 | NA | CASSMDRAGTQYF | TGCGCCAGCAGCATGGACAGGGCAGGGACCCAGTACTTC
TRBJ1-6 | 15 | TRBV12-5 | NA | NA | CASGFLQGNNSPLHF | TGTGCTAGTGGTTTCCTCCAGGGAAATAATTCACCCCTCCACTTT
TRBJ2-3 | 17 | TRBV3-1 | NA | NA | CASSQEGASPWGDTQYF | TGTGCCAGCAGCCAAGAAGGGGCCAGCCCCTGGGGAGATACGCAGTATTTT
TRBJ2-1 | 13 | TRBV20-1 | TRBD2 | NA | CSASGGANNEQFF | TGCAGTGCTAGCGGGGGGGCGAATAATGAGCAGTTCTTC
TRBJ2-4 | 15 | TRBV2 | TRBD1 | NA | CASRDRELAKNIQYF | TGTGCCAGCAGGGACAGGGAGCTGGCCAAAAACATTCAGTACTTC
TRBJ1-1 | 12 | TRBV29-1 | NA | NA | CSVITVNTEAFF | TGCAGCGTAATTACAGTGAACACTGAAGCTTTCTTT
TRBJ2-2 | 15 | TRBV5-1 | TRBD1 | NA | CASSQRQGYTGELFF | TGCGCCAGCAGCCAGCGACAGGGATACACCGGGGAGCTGTTTTTT
TRBJ2-7 | 16 | TRBV19 | NA | once | CASSQRRAGPPLEQYF | TGTGCCAGTAGTCAGCGAAGAGCAGGGCCGCCCCTCGAGCAGTACTTC
TRBJ1-6 | 15 | TRBV19 | TRBD1 | few | CASSSMTGGDSPLHF | TGTGCCAGTAGTTCGATGACAGGGGGCGATTCACCCCTCCACTTT
TRBJ2-7 | 17 | TRBV6-5 | NA | few | CASSYSRHPSRAYEQYF | TGTGCCAGCAGTTACTCGAGGCATCCGAGTAGGGCCTACGAGCAGTACTTC